Listed below are T cell receptor beta chains from one sample, sequenced in a study of T cells in Graves' hyperthyroidism and ophthalmopathy. TCRdb reanalysed the multiplex PCR reads using MiXCR and keeps one entry per CDR3 protein. The data show about 480,000 distinct CDR3 sequences, approximately 15% seen once. The specimen was blood. Source of these receptors: a woman under 30 with Graves' hyperthyroidism. Each CDR3 is given with its conserved first and last residue. A D gene is named only where the DNA matches it firmly. The size field is filled for only some rows; it gives once, few, many or a size class.

size | D | J | V | CDR3 | DNA
many | . | TRBJ1-1 | TRBV2 | CASSEEATEAFF | TGTGCCAGCAGTGAGGAAGCCACTGAAGCTTTCTTT
many | . | TRBJ2-5 | TRBV20-1 | CSARDLDRSQETQYF | TGCAGTGCTAGAGATCTAGACAGGTCCCAAGAGACCCAGTACTTC
. | . | TRBJ2-7 | TRBV27 | CASSLTTYGYEQYF | TGTGCCAGCAGTTTGACAACTTACGGCTACGAGCAGTACTTC
few | TRBD1 | TRBJ2-2 | TRBV30 | CAIRRQGVRNTGELFF | TGTGCAATCAGAAGGCAGGGGGTACGGAACACCGGGGAGCTGTTTTTT
few | TRBD1 | TRBJ2-1 | TRBV20-1 | CSAKDREAREQFF | TGCAGTGCAAAGGACAGGGAGGCGCGGGAGCAGTTCTTC
many | TRBD2 | TRBJ2-2 | TRBV2 | CASSLAGGSTGELFF | TGTGCCAGCTCACTAGCGGGAGGGAGCACCGGGGAGCTGTTTTTT
many | TRBD1 | TRBJ1-6 | TRBV7-6 | CASSLLGQGDHNSPLHF | TGTGCCAGCAGCTTACTGGGACAGGGGGATCATAATTCACCCCTCCACTTT
few | TRBD1 | TRBJ2-2 | TRBV6-1 | CASTRGQSLSGELFF | TGTGCCAGCACTCGGGGACAGTCCTTATCCGGGGAGCTGTTTTTT
. | TRBD1 | TRBJ2-7 | TRBV12-3/TRBV12-4 | CASRTTGGSPYEQYF | TGTGCCAGCAGAACCACAGGGGGCTCGCCATACGAGCAGTACTTC
many | . | TRBJ2-5 | TRBV13 | CASSSLGGEREETQYF | TGTGCCAGCAGCTCTTTAGGAGGGGAGAGGGAAGAGACCCAGTACTTC
. | TRBD2 | TRBJ2-2 | TRBV12-3/TRBV12-4 | CATPGLAGGPGGELFF | TGTGCCACCCCAGGACTAGCGGGAGGGCCCGGAGGGGAGCTGTTTTTT
. | . | TRBJ1-5 | TRBV29-1 | CSVGSGIGRNQPQHF | TGCAGCGTTGGATCAGGGATCGGACGCAATCAGCCCCAGCATTTT
few | . | TRBJ2-1 | TRBV10-3 | CAISESIETLSSYNEQFF | TGTGCCATCAGTGAGTCGATCGAGACCCTCAGCTCCTACAATGAGCAGTTCTTC
many | . | TRBJ1-5 | TRBV20-1 | CSARGLQGSQPQHF | TGCAGTGCTAGAGGCCTACAGGGTAGTCAGCCCCAGCATTTT
many | . | TRBJ2-4 | TRBV20-1 | CSASEQGDGMAYF | TGCAGTGCTAGTGAGCAGGGAGATGGAATGGCGTACTTC
many | . | TRBJ1-5 | TRBV19 | CASSIGSDNQPQHF | TGTGCCAGTAGTATAGGCAGCGACAATCAGCCCCAGCATTTT
few | TRBD1 | TRBJ1-2 | TRBV6-1 | CASRQPGQFYGYTF | TGTGCCAGCAGGCAACCGGGACAGTTCTATGGCTACACCTTC
many | . | TRBJ2-5 | TRBV10-3 | CAISGVDEVAQYF | TGTGCCATCAGTGGGGTAGATGAGGTCGCCCAGTACTTC
few | . | TRBJ1-2 | TRBV28 | CASSLPKRGGGYTF | TGTGCCAGCAGTTTGCCCAAAAGGGGGGGTGGCTACACCTTC
many | TRBD1 | TRBJ1-1 | TRBV12-3/TRBV12-4 | CASVRQGPETEAFF | TGTGCCAGCGTTCGACAGGGGCCGGAGACTGAAGCTTTCTTT
. | . | TRBJ2-1 | TRBV27 | CASSLLRYGNPSYNEQFF | TGTGCCAGCAGTTTACTAAGATATGGGAACCCCTCCTACAATGAGCAGTTCTTC
. | . | TRBJ2-7 | TRBV5-5 | CASSLPPHEQYF | TGTGCCAGCAGCTTGCCTCCCCACGAGCAGTACTTC
many | . | TRBJ1-1 | TRBV3-1 | CASSQDMGEDEAFF | TGTGCCAGCAGCCAAGATATGGGGGAGGATGAAGCTTTCTTT
many | . | TRBJ2-7 | TRBV9 | CASSVGQFRHGRDEQYF | TGTGCCAGCAGCGTAGGTCAATTCCGGCATGGGCGGGACGAGCAGTACTTC
. | . | TRBJ2-1 | TRBV20-1 | CSARDPGGLKAPYNEQFF | TGCAGTGCTAGAGACCCCGGGGGACTTAAAGCCCCTTACAATGAGCAGTTCTTC
. | . | TRBJ1-5 | TRBV9 | CASSPGRIDQPQHF | TGTGCCAGCAGCCCCGGGCGCATCGATCAGCCCCAGCATTTT
many | . | TRBJ2-7 | TRBV12-3/TRBV12-4 | CASSLLGTNSYEQYF | TGTGCCAGCAGTTTATTGGGGACAAACTCCTACGAGCAGTACTTC
. | TRBD2 | TRBJ2-2 | TRBV6-1 | CASRGTSPGELFF | TGTGCCAGCAGGGGGACTAGTCCCGGGGAGCTGTTTTTT
. | TRBD2 | TRBJ2-7 | TRBV5-1 | CASSLRAGRYEQYF | TGCGCCAGCAGCCTAAGAGCGGGACGATACGAGCAGTACTTC
many | . | TRBJ1-2 | TRBV5-1 | CASSHTPGGPGYGYTF | TGCGCCAGCAGCCACACGCCCGGGGGACCGGGCTATGGCTACACCTTC
many | . | TRBJ1-2 | TRBV7-9 | CASSLRGDYGYTF | TGTGCCAGCAGCTTACGGGGCGACTATGGCTACACCTTC
many | . | TRBJ2-1 | TRBV11-2 | CASSFYRNEQFF | TGTGCCAGCAGCTTTTATCGCAATGAGCAGTTCTTC
few | . | TRBJ2-7 | TRBV6-1 | CASMLGSSYEQYF | TGTGCCAGCATGTTGGGATCCTCCTACGAGCAGTACTTC
. | . | TRBJ1-5 | TRBV30 | CAWSRTPRDVQPQHF | TGTGCCTGGAGCAGGACCCCAAGGGACGTTCAGCCCCAGCATTTT
many | TRBD1 | TRBJ2-3 | TRBV24-1 | CATRADRETDTQYF | TGTGCCACCAGGGCGGACAGGGAGACAGATACGCAGTATTTT
many | TRBD1 | TRBJ1-5 | TRBV12-3/TRBV12-4 | CASNNRGQPQHF | TGTGCCAGCAACAACAGGGGCCAGCCCCAGCATTTT
. | . | TRBJ2-7 | TRBV12-3/TRBV12-4 | CASSPIGRPHEQYF | TGTGCCAGCAGTCCCATAGGCAGGCCCCACGAGCAGTACTTC
many | TRBD2 | TRBJ2-1 | TRBV11-1 | CASSTGLAGVDEQFF | TGTGCCAGCAGCACCGGACTAGCGGGAGTCGATGAGCAGTTCTTC
many | . | TRBJ2-5 | TRBV5-5 | CASTNQGRGETQYF | TGTGCCAGCACTAATCAGGGGAGGGGAGAGACCCAGTACTTC
few | . | TRBJ1-1 | TRBV29-1 | CSVEDQGTLNTEAFF | TGCAGCGTTGAAGATCAAGGGACACTGAACACTGAAGCTTTCTTT
. | . | TRBJ1-6 | TRBV2 | CASSDPLHF | TGTGCCAGCAGTGACCCCCTCCACTTT
many | . | TRBJ1-2 | TRBV3-1 | CASSQIDAGAGYTF | TGTGCCAGCAGCCAGATCGACGCAGGGGCTGGCTACACCTTC
. | . | TRBJ2-1 | TRBV10-3 | CAIAHSYNEQFF | TGTGCCATCGCGCACTCCTACAATGAGCAGTTCTTC
. | TRBD1 | TRBJ2-7 | TRBV30 | CACRARTGTLYEQYF | TGTGCCTGCAGAGCCAGGACAGGAACCCTCTACGAGCAGTACTTC
many | TRBD1 | TRBJ2-5 | TRBV24-1 | CATSDSKTGWETQYF | TGTGCCACCAGTGATTCGAAGACAGGGTGGGAGACCCAGTACTTC